These T cell receptor beta chains were read from a single sample in a study of follicular helper T cells after annual influenza vaccination. Measured with immunoSEQ multiplex PCR; TCRdb has only the in-frame clones, and not every one. The table records approximately 890 clones, 86% of them present only once. Specimen: CXCR5+ CD38+ circulating T follicular helper cells from blood, collected 7 days after influenza vaccination. The receptors originated from an adult who received the influenza vaccine. The CDR3 runs from the conserved cysteine through the conserved F or W.

j_call	v_call	cdr3_length	cdr3_aa
TRBJ2-3	TRBV7-6	17	CASSLVGGMGGTDTQYF
TRBJ1-1	TRBV7-2	12	CASGTGPFQAFF
-	TRBV11-1	15	CASSLVSGIGFEQYF
TRBJ1-6	TRBV13	14	CASSMRTTGSPLHF
TRBJ1-1	TRBV7-2	15	CASSLAGAGNTEAFF
TRBJ2-3	TRBV5-6	15	CASSLRGYLTDTQYF
TRBJ1-2	TRBV18	15	CASSPGQGRNYGYTF
TRBJ2-6	TRBV9	19	CASSPQPYRGLSGANVLTF
TRBJ2-1	TRBV7-2	13	CASSPTGDHEQFF
TRBJ2-7	TRBV29-1	14	CSVASVQRDREQYF
TRBJ2-2	TRBV2	12	CASSETLGELFF
TRBJ1-1	TRBV5-4	12	CASSLGTTGAFF
TRBJ2-2	TRBV5-6	15	CASSTRTTDTGELFF
TRBJ2-3	TRBV6-1	12	CASMGGWNTQYF
TRBJ2-7	TRBV19	14	CASGTGQGPYEQYF
TRBJ2-2	TRBV9	19	CASSLQPDPGLMNTGELFF